The present T cell receptor (beta chain) was sequenced within a study of early T cells in non-severe SARS-CoV-2 infection. Study overall: Bulk RNA isolated from unsorted whole blood underwent sequencing; chains were not paired. Study-wide results and limits: VDJdb-based annotation leaned toward anti-spike CD8 responses and missed private and CD4 specificities.

This clonotype occurred many times. The antigen is undetermined. CDR1 is SQVTM and CDR2 is ANQGSEA in the germline V gene. The CDR3 extends over 14 amino acids. V lost 3 bases, J lost 4 bases, and 14 bases lay in between. The library protocol tagged individual cDNA molecules with unique molecular identifiers. From the 5' RACE reads, TCRdb called clonotypes with MiXCR, one entry per CDR3 protein. The table includes 45,000 to 65,000 distinct CDR3 sequences, around 10% detected once. The sequence came from an adult who was a healthcare worker with PCR-confirmed SARS-CoV-2 infection or an uninfected control (not recorded which). Sequencing was carried out using whole blood. This chain links TRBV29-1 with TRBJ2-3, with D perhaps TRBD2 (6 bases). The CDR3 here is CSVDTSPSADTQYF. In DNA form, the CDR3 reads TGCAGCGTTGACACTAGCCCCTCCGCAGATACGCAGTATTTT.